This entry lists 29 T cell receptor beta chains sequenced from one sample in a study of Graves' ophthalmopathy and Graves' hyperthyroidism. The sequenced template was RNA, covering the TCR beta CDR3 region. RT-PCR in the first round used HTBI primers; a second-round multiplex PCR followed. A single record per CDR3 protein comes from TCRdb applying MiXCR to the multiplex PCR reads. Of about 400,000 distinct CDR3 sequences in the sample, around 20% were seen once. Material: peripheral blood. The receptors here all came from a woman aged 18-29 years with Graves' ophthalmopathy.

This clonotype was recorded many times. Given the absence of the conserved phenylalanine or tryptophan at the CDR3 end, a read error is likely. This chain links TRBV11-1 with TRBJ2-6, with D tentatively TRBD2 (6 bases). The CDR3 is 17 amino acids. V lost 5 bases to trimming and J lost 0 bases, with 14 bases between them. The V gene's germline CDR1 is SGHAT and CDR2 FQDESV (reference sequence). The CDR3 sequence: CASSNRRESSGANVLTL. CDR3 DNA sequence: TGTGCCAGCAGCAATAGACGGGAGAGCTCTGGGGCCAACGTCCTGACTCTC.

This clonotype was observed at least ten times. The chain couples TRBV6-5 to TRBJ2-5, with TRBD2 as a possible D gene (6 bases). The germline V gene encodes CDR1 MNHEY and CDR2 SVGAGI. V was clipped by 7 bases and J by 7 bases, with 19 bases between them. The CDR3 is 14 amino acids. CDR3 sequence reads: CASTQGGLRGTQYF. The CDR3 DNA follows: TGTGCCAGCACCCAGGGAGGCCTTCGTGGGACCCAGTACTTC.

At least ten counts were recorded for this clonotype. The chain combines TRBV2 with TRBJ2-2; possibly TRBD2 for D (6 bases). Trimming removed 3 bases at V and 4 bases at J, with 6 bases between. The CDR3 length is 13 residues. Germline V gene sequence: CDR1 SNHLY, CDR2 FYNNEI. CDR3 bases: TGTGCCAGCAGTGAGCGGGGCACCGGGGAGCTGTTTTTT. It yields the protein CASSERGTGELFF.

The rearrangement uses TRBV10-3 and TRBJ1-3; D gene ambiguous. Trimming stripped 4 bases from V and 2 bases from J, with 12 bases between. CDR1 and CDR2 from the germline V gene are ENHRY and SYGVKD. The CDR3 consists of 15 residues. CDR3 protein: CAISGVGRTGNTIYF. The CDR3, as DNA: TGTGCCATCAGTGGGGTAGGGAGGACTGGAAACACCATATATTTT.

This clonotype has at least ten counts. The chain combines TRBV29-1 with TRBJ2-7; D possibly corresponds to TRBD1 (5 bases). V was trimmed by 8 bases and J by 4 bases, leaving 18 bases between them. This CDR3 is 13 amino acids long. The germline V gene encodes CDR1 SQVTM and CDR2 ANQGSEA. This CDR3 reads CSIPVDGQYEQYF. Here the CDR3 DNA reads TGCAGCATACCAGTGGACGGACAATACGAGCAGTACTTC.

This clonotype was seen repeatedly, ten times or more. The chain carries TRBV29-1 and TRBJ2-7; 8 bases fit TRBD1. Germline CDR1 reads SQVTM; CDR2 reads ANQGSEA. The length of the CDR3 is 13 residues. The V gene end was trimmed by 3 bases and the J gene end by 1 base; junction bases not matched to a gene: 2. Here the CDR3 DNA reads TGCAGCGTTGATCAGGGGGCGTCCTACGAGCAGTACTTC. It encodes CSVDQGASYEQYF.

The chain combines TRBV12-3 or TRBV12-4 with TRBJ1-5; TRBD1 matches 11 bases. After removal of 6 bases from V and 2 bases from J, the junction contained 9 bases not matched to a gene. This CDR3 has 17 residues. CDR3 amino acids: CASSTTGQGAGNQPQHF. The CDR3 bases are TGTGCCAGCAGCACTACTGGACAGGGGGCAGGCAATCAGCCCCAGCATTTT.

This clonotype was detected only a few times. The V and J genes are TRBV6-2 or TRBV6-3 and TRBJ1-5, with TRBD1 matching 7 bases. Losses at the gene ends were 4 bases for V and 3 bases for J; bases not matched to a gene: 3. Germline lookup yields CDR1 MNHEY and CDR2 SVGEGT. The CDR3 length is 14 residues. CDR3 sequence: CASSSQGINQPQHF. CDR3 nucleotides: TGTGCCAGCAGTTCACAGGGGATCAATCAGCCCCAGCATTTT.

This clonotype was seen many times. CDR3 residues: CASSPTGGVYGYTF. Written as DNA, the CDR3 is TGTGCCAGCAGTCCCACGGGGGGGGTCTATGGCTACACCTTC. The chain has TRBV28 and TRBJ1-2; a possible D gene is TRBD1 (5 bases). This CDR3 region has 14 residues. V was pared by 5 bases and J by 4 bases, with 14 bases between. Germline-derived CDR1 and CDR2 are MDHEN and SYDVKM.

In its sample, this clonotype was seen many times. The chain joins TRBV5-6 to TRBJ2-2; D is uncertain. The CDR3 totals 17 residues. Germline V gives CDR1 SGHDT, CDR2 YYEEEE. Trimming removed 1 base from V and 2 bases from J, with 15 bases in between. The CDR3 coding sequence is TGTGCCAGCAGCTTGTATGAGATACGCCTAAACACCGGGGAGCTGTTTTTT. This translates into CASSLYEIRLNTGELFF.

This sequence joins TRBV28 and TRBJ2-5, with TRBD1 identical over 8 bases. The trim removed 5 bases at V and 4 bases at J, leaving 6 bases unmatched. Germline loops: CDR1 MDHEN, CDR2 SYDVKM. This CDR3 is 14 amino acids long. Here the CDR3 reads CASSPSGTGETQYF. The CDR3 region has the DNA TGTGCCAGCAGTCCCTCCGGGACAGGAGAGACCCAGTACTTC.

This clonotype was picked up many times. This rearrangement joins TRBV7-9 to TRBJ2-7; 7 bases fit TRBD1. The CDR3 covers 15 residues. After removal of 6 bases from V and 0 bases from J, the junction contained 8 bases not matched to a gene. The germline V gene encodes CDR1 SEHNR and CDR2 FQNEAQ (reference sequence). CDR3 in amino acids: CASRYQGDPSYEQYF. CDR3 in DNA: TGTGCCAGCAGGTACCAGGGGGACCCCTCCTACGAGCAGTACTTC.

This clonotype occurred many times. The genes are TRBV6-5 and TRBJ1-1, with 9 nucleotides matching TRBD1. With 6 bases clipped from V and 4 bases from J, the junction kept 3 bases outside the gene matches. CDR3 length: 13 amino acids. The germline CDR1 and CDR2 sequences are MNHEY and SVGAGI. CDR3 coding DNA: TGTGCCAGCAGGGGGGACAGGGCCACTGAAGCTTTCTTT. It encodes CASRGDRATEAFF.

This clonotype was recorded at least ten times. The DNA of the CDR3 is TGTGCCACCAGCAGGGGAGGTAGTGGGAACACCGGGGAGCTGTTTTTT. Its protein product is CATSRGGSGNTGELFF. The chain employs TRBV15 and TRBJ2-2; possible D gene TRBD2, 6 bases. The CDR3 runs 16 residues. Trimming shortened V by 3 bases and J by 1 base, and 12 bases separated the two germline ends. Germline-derived CDR1 and CDR2 are LNHNV and YYDKDF (reference sequence). The full variable domain, its missing parts supplied by reference TRBV15 and TRBJ2-2, is DAMVIQNPRYQVTQFGKPVTLSCSQTLNHNVMYWYQQKSSQAPKLLFHYYDKDFNNEADTPDNFQSRRPNTSFCFLDIRSPGLGDTAMYLCATSRGGSGNTGELFFGEGSRLTVL.

At least ten counts were recorded for this clonotype. The chain joins TRBV12-3 or TRBV12-4 to TRBJ1-5, with D possibly matching TRBD1 (5 bases). Trimming removed 2 bases from V and 3 bases from J, with 8 bases in between. The CDR3 covers 14 residues. Here the CDR3 DNA reads TGTGCCAGCAGTTTAACGGGGCCCAATCAGCCCCAGCATTTT. Protein sequence: CASSLTGPNQPQHF.

This chain uses TRBV6-2 or TRBV6-3 with TRBJ2-7, with 9 bases that match TRBD2. The CDR3 is 16 residues long. The ends lost 4 bases at V and 5 bases at J; junction bases unmatched: 12. Per germline, CDR1 MNHEY and CDR2 SVGEGT. CDR3 in amino acids: CASSLRRWTSAHEQYF. The DNA for the CDR3 is TGTGCCAGCAGTTTAAGGAGATGGACTAGCGCCCACGAGCAGTACTTC.

This clonotype has ten or more counts. V and J are TRBV2 and TRBJ2-7; no clear D. Germline V gene sequence: CDR1 SNHLY, CDR2 FYNNEI. The CDR3 is made up of 12 amino acids. The V end was cut by 7 bases, the J end by 3 bases, with 10 bases between. CDR3 loop: CASNVQSYEQYF. As DNA, the CDR3 is TGTGCCAGCAATGTGCAGAGCTACGAGCAGTACTTC. The whole variable domain, filled in from reference TRBV2 and TRBJ2-7, reads EPEVTQTPSHQVTQMGQEVILRCVPISNHLYFYWYRQILGQKVEFLVSFYNNEISEKSEIFDDQFSVERPDGSNFTLKIRSTKLEDSAMYFCASNVQSYEQYFGPGTRLTVT.

This clonotype was detected ten times or more. This chain links TRBV20-1 with TRBJ2-7; D gene uncertain. CDR1 is DFQATT and CDR2 is SNEGSKA in the germline V gene (reference sequence). V dropped 5 bases and J dropped 6 bases, with 11 bases sitting between them. This CDR3 is built from 11 residues. CDR3 sequence reads: CSALILSEQYF. The CDR3 nucleotides read TGCAGTGCTCTGATACTGAGCGAGCAGTACTTC.

The chain links TRBV5-1 to TRBJ1-6; D is perhaps TRBD1 (5 bases). Germline CDR1 SGHRS, CDR2 YFSETQ. Trimming pared 2 bases from V and 5 bases from J, leaving 8 bases between. The CDR3 runs to 14 residues. CDR3 residues: CASSFDRHNSPLHF. CDR3 coding DNA: TGCGCCAGCAGCTTCGACAGACATAATTCACCCCTCCACTTT.

V is TRBV24-1 and J is TRBJ1-2; D is possibly TRBD1 (5 bases). CDR3 length equals 15 residues. Germline CDR1 and CDR2: KGHDR and SFDVKD. The V end was cut by 4 bases, the J end by 2 bases, with 13 bases between. In DNA, the CDR3 is TGTGCCACCAGTGAAGGTGGGGCGGGAAACTATGGCTACACCTTC. The encoded protein is CATSEGGAGNYGYTF.

This clonotype came up many times. This rearrangement joins TRBV6-5 to TRBJ1-5; TRBD1 agrees at 8 bases. The CDR3 consists of 16 residues. Trimming took 7 bases from V and 1 from J; bases not matched to a gene: 9. The germline V gene has CDR1 MNHEY and CDR2 SVGAGI. CDR3 protein: CASTIAGGASNQPQHF. The CDR3 coding sequence is TGTGCCAGCACCATTGCAGGGGGCGCAAGCAATCAGCCCCAGCATTTT.

The table lists this clonotype with many counts. J is TRBJ1-5 and V is TRBV10-3, with D perhaps TRBD1 (5 bases). The CDR3 loop spans 12 amino acids. Trimming removed 11 bases at V and 3 bases at J, with 11 bases between. The germline gives CDR1 ENHRY, CDR2 SYGVKD. CDR3 coding DNA: TGTGCCTCGGCAGGGCCCAATCAGCCCCAGCATTTT. It specifies CASAGPNQPQHF.

This clonotype was found many times. The chain couples TRBV30 to TRBJ1-6; 7 bases match TRBD1. CDR1 and CDR2 (germline): GTSNPN, SVGIG (reference sequence). The CDR3 is made up of 17 amino acids. After removal of 0 bases from V and 5 bases from J, the junction contained 10 bases not matched to a gene. Written as DNA, the CDR3 is TGTGCCTGGAGTGTCAGCGACAGGGCGTCGGATAATTCACCCCTCCACTTT. Protein sequence: CAWSVSDRASDNSPLHF.

This clonotype was observed many times. One junction end disagrees with the germline gene, perhaps due to a read error. This chain uses TRBV27 with TRBJ2-7; the match to TRBD1 covers 7 bases. The CDR3 is made up of 14 amino acids. CDR1 and CDR2 (germline): MNHEY, SMNVEV (reference sequence). CDR3 nucleotide sequence: TGTGCCAGCAGTTTAGGACAGGCTACCTACGAGCAGCACTTC. Protein sequence: CASSLGQATYEQHF.

This clonotype was observed at least ten times. The V gene is TRBV30, the J gene TRBJ1-1; D may be TRBD1 (6 bases). Germline assignment: CDR1 GTSNPN and CDR2 SVGIG (reference sequence). V lost 2 bases, J lost 6 bases, and 10 bases lay in between. CDR3 length equals 12 residues. The CDR3 sequence: CAWSRGGPEAFF. The CDR3 region has the DNA TGTGCCTGGAGTCGAGGGGGACCTGAAGCTTTCTTT.

This clonotype was picked up many times. This chain uses TRBV2 with TRBJ1-6; the match to TRBD1 covers 7 bases. The CDR3 covers 15 residues. J gave up 8 bases and V 6 bases, and 10 bases lay outside the gene matches. Looked up from germline, CDR1 is SNHLY and CDR2 is FYNNEI. CDR3 sequence (DNA): TGTGCCAGCAGATTAACAGGGGCGGATGATTCACCCCTCCACTTT. This encodes CASRLTGADDSPLHF.

This clonotype was found many times. The chain carries TRBV4-1 and TRBJ2-7; TRBD2 agrees at 9 bases. In germline, CDR1 is MGHRA, CDR2 YSYEKL. Trimming at V came to 3 bases and at J to 0 bases, leaving 9 bases not matched to a gene. The CDR3 length is 17 residues. CDR3 DNA sequence: TGCGCCAGCAGCCAGGGGAGACTAGCGGTTCCCTCCTACGAGCAGTACTTC. The encoded protein is CASSQGRLAVPSYEQYF.

This clonotype was recorded many times. This chain links TRBV28 with TRBJ2-5; D is uncertain. The CDR3 contains 16 residues. Between the trimmed V and J ends, which lost 5 bases and 3 bases, there was a span of 19 bases. Germline values: CDR1 MDHEN, CDR2 SYDVKM. The CDR3 sequence is CASSTQNRAEEETQYF. The DNA for the CDR3 is TGTGCCAGCAGTACACAGAACCGGGCAGAAGAAGAGACCCAGTACTTC.

This clonotype was counted ten times or more. The chain recombines TRBV11-2 with TRBJ1-1; D gene ambiguous. CDR3 length equals 16 residues. The germline V gene has CDR1 SGHAT and CDR2 FQNNGV. V lost 6 bases to trimming and J lost 0 bases, with 17 bases between them. Here the CDR3 reads CASSPPGRLMNTEAFF. CDR3 DNA: TGTGCCAGCAGTCCCCCGGGCAGACTAATGAACACTGAAGCTTTCTTT.